Listed below are T cell receptor beta chains from one sample, sequenced in a study of T cell changes during pregnancy in multiple sclerosis. The data were produced by immunoSEQ multiplex PCR, yet TCRdb's version contains in-frame clones alone and is incomplete. Here the sample spans about 99,000 clones, about 90% being singletons. Sequencing used peripheral blood, obtained after pregnancy. The source of these receptors is a female donor with multiple sclerosis, enrolled in a pregnancy study. CDR3s include the opening cysteine and the closing phenylalanine or tryptophan.

v_call cdr3_aa
TRBV7-3 CASSLLGQATDTQYF
TRBV5-1 CASSLAGGDETQYF
TRBV2 CASSDSGTPHVRSYEQYF
TRBV7-9 CASSWTSGGPGEQFF
TRBV1 CTSSQEGGFSYNSPLHF
TRBV5-6 CASSLDHRMTDTQYF
TRBV16 CASSQRGGGTEAFF
TRBV7-2 CASSPFQGNYTF
TRBV2 CASNSGTSYGEQFF
TRBV18 CASSPDRGGFYEQYF
TRBV11-3 CASSLRQGAADTQYF
TRBV18 CASSLSGTLEAFF
TRBV28 CASSPGGPLETQYF
TRBV5-1 CASRTGLKETQYF
TRBV2 CASARDSITDTQYF
TRBV6-1 CASSRTGHSGNTIYF
TRBV2 CASSDFRANTEAFF
TRBV6-1 CASSGGTVHQPQHF
TRBV6-4 CASRPVAGAYNEQFF
TRBV5-1 CASSSGQVTGELFF
TRBV18 CASSRTGGSTEAFF
TRBV6-5 CASSSSFYRGNEQFF
TRBV21-1 CASSQNPQRLVTGNTIYF
TRBV5-3 CARSLGTGFIQPQHF
TRBV7-2 CASSYSPLRTGELFF
TRBV19 CASSRLAGDSYEQYF
TRBV5-4 CASSLSREGLNEQFF
TRBV25-1 CASSEGGRRGAFF
TRBV5-1 CASSPNRPGGNTIYF
TRBV18 CASSPTGEGYTF
TRBV12-5 CASGSRTGELFF
TRBV28 CASSWDSQITYEQYF
TRBV7-2 CASSYWDFSTDTQYF
TRBV19 CASSMGTGSYEQYF
TRBV5-1 CASSPARAGASSYEQYF
TRBV30 CAWRRPGGNYGYTF
TRBV6-5 CASTTPRGLGEQFF
TRBV9 CASNRQGAAGELFF
TRBV15 CATSRDSHDTFNYGYTF
TRBV13 CASSTSQGAREQYF
TRBV25-1 CASSEWDRVTGELFF
TRBV10-3 CAISALGTTRTYEQYF
TRBV6-5 CASRRQGANYGYTF
TRBV23-1 CASSQPSGGWYEQYF
TRBV7-3 CASSPTGGRGYEQFF
TRBV7-7 CASSLTGLDEQFF
TRBV27 CASTPFSRTGMNTEAFF
TRBV15 CATSTKGLFVYHEQFF
TRBV19 CASSRQNYGYTF
TRBV4-3 CASSQDRRTFEAFF
TRBV28 CASSQLSGPQETQYF